This T cell receptor beta chain was sequenced for a study of T cells in Graves' hyperthyroidism and ophthalmopathy. Regarding the study as a whole: Model-based prediction identified ophthalmopathy a median 6.5 months prior to its onset.

Losses at the gene ends were 3 bases for V and 6 bases for J; bases not matched to a gene: 8. CDR1 is LGHDT and CDR2 is YNNKEL in the germline V gene (reference sequence). This CDR3 is 16 amino acids long. RNA transcripts were the template for amplifying TCR beta CDR3 regions. TCR CDR3 underwent first-round RT-PCR with the HTBI primer set. One entry per CDR3 protein, called by TCRdb with MiXCR from the multiplex PCR reads. The table shows 300,000 to 400,000 distinct CDR3 sequences, with around a fifth occurring only once. Details on this clonotype: The antigen remains unidentified.

This chain links TRBV3-1 with TRBJ1-6, with 7 bases that match TRBD1. The sequenced sample was blood. The TCR comes from a woman aged 50 to 60 with Graves' hyperthyroidism. The CDR3 nucleotides are TGTGCCAGCAGCCAGACCCTGGGACAGCGTAATTCACCCCTCCACTTT. The encoded protein is CASSQTLGQRNSPLHF.